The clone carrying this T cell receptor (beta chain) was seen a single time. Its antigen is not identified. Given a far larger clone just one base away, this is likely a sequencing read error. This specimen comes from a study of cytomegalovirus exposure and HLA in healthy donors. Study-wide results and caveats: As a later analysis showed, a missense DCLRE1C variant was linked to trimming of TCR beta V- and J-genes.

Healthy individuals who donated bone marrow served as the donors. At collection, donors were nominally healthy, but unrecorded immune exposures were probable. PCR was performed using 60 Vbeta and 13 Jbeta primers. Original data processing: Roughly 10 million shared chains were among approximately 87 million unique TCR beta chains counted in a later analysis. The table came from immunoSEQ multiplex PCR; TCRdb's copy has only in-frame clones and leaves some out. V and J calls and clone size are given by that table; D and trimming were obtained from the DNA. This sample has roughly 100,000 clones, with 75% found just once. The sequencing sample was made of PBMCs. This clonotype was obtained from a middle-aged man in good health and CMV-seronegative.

CDR3 nucleotides: TGCAGCGTAGGGCAGGGGAGCGAGCAGTACTTC. Its translation: CSVGQGSEQYF. The rearrangement uses TRBV29-1 and TRBJ2-7, with a tentative D call TRBD1 (6 bases). Germline-derived CDR1 and CDR2 are SQVTM and ANQGSEA. V lost 6 bases and J lost 6, with 12 bases in between. This CDR3 spans 11 amino acids.